This paragraph covers one T cell receptor (beta chain) sequence. This clonotype occurred many times. Its specific antigen is unknown. No clone much larger than this one lies a single base away; base qualities are absent. These data belong to a study of human T cells and chemical hapten exposure (dated by TCRdb to 2020 to 2023). Background on the whole study: The libraries were sequenced as a pool, and the TCR yield per sample differed mostly because of small variations in library volumes within the pool. This study followed changes in the peripheral blood TCR repertoire in vivo during primary and secondary sensitization of alopecia patients to the hapten diphenylcyclopropenone (DPC).

Library preparation attached unique molecular identifiers to individual cDNA molecules for quantitative, reproducible TCR counting. For every blood RNA sample, sequencing covered both the TCR alpha and TCR beta chains. The study's processing was this. Samples had a median of roughly 99,000 TCRs, with a range from 23,224 to 690,600. V, J and CDR3 annotation of the TCR reads was carried out using the Decombinator software suite. For PS versus PT1 abundance plots, all samples were subsampled to the same number of TCRs (28,000). TCRs were defined as expanded if absent before sensitization and observed at least eight times at the 2-week time point. TCRdb cleaned the public reads at Q25 with fastp, built clones with MiXCR and kept in-frame beta chains. Identical CDR3 protein sequences are pooled into one entry, listed with their most common genes and DNA. The V and J calls were determined by TCRdb, not by the authors. The sample table shows 120,000 or so distinct CDR3 sequences, and about 8.9% are seen once. Just over 1.4% of the sample is taken by the ten largest.

Unfractionated whole blood was collected in Tempus Blood RNA tubes, and total RNA was extracted from that blood. Roughly 5 healthy volunteers were used as TCR sequencing controls and were bled at day 0, 2 weeks and 6 weeks. Per the germline V gene, SGHDT is the CDR1 and YYEEEE is the CDR2. From its cysteine to its phenylalanine, the CDR3 spans 14 amino acids. CDR3 DNA is the only sequence kept; it has 42 bases, read in frame from the first base. Trimming removed 0 bases from V and 2 bases from J, leaving 7 bases between the germline ends. Results and caveats for the whole study, not just this receptor: DPC sensitization did not change the number of TCRs with a frequency above 1 in 1000, and there was no evidence of changes in global repertoire structure. Repeated subsampling changed both the strength of the expansion versus patch-test correlation and the threshold at which the correlation became significant.

The chain is assembled from TRBV5-6 and TRBJ2-3; the D gene lacks a confident call. This clonotype was sampled from a human donor in good health. Some clones in this sample may be carry-over from other donors' samples. Donor details come from another sample of the same person, matched by shared clones. Material for sequencing was whole blood. The nucleotide sequence is given as TGTGCCAGCAGCTTGGGGGCTTACACAGATACGCAGTATTTT. This yields the protein CASSLGAYTDTQYF. The reference TRBV5-6 and TRBJ2-3 proteins fill in what lies around the CDR3, so the full variable domain reads DAGVTQSPTHLIKTRGQQVTLRCSPKSGHDTVSWYQQALGQGPQFIFQYYEEEERQRGNFPDRFSGHQFPNYSSELNVNALLLGDSALYLCASSLGAYTDTQYFGPGTRLTVL.